One sample yielded the 3 T cell receptor beta chains listed below, sequenced in a study of cytomegalovirus exposure and HLA in healthy donors. Both 60 Vbeta primers and 13 Jbeta primers went into the PCR. Profiled with immunoSEQ multiplex PCR; TCRdb holds only in-frame clones, not every one. The data show fewer than 85,000 clones, over 65% seen once. The sequencing input was PBMCs. The receptors shown here come from a middle-aged man in good health and CMV-seropositive.

The rearrangement joins TRBV6-5 to TRBJ1-6; maybe TRBD1 (5 bases). Trimming removed 6 bases at V and 8 bases at J, with 11 bases between. This CDR3 contains 13 residues. Germline-derived CDR1 and CDR2 are MNHEY and SVGAGI. CDR3 sequence (DNA): TGTGCCAGCAGGTGGGGGGGTTATTCACCCCTCCACTTT. As protein: CASRWGGYSPLHF.

The chain couples TRBV2 to TRBJ2-5, with D perhaps matching TRBD2 (5 bases). Trimming took 7 bases from V and 4 from J, leaving 13 bases between them. CDR3 size: 13 residues. Germline V gene lookup returns CDR1 SNHLY and CDR2 FYNNEI. The CDR3 reads CASTPGRGETQYF. The DNA for the CDR3 is TGTGCCAGCACTCCGGGCCGGGGAGAGACCCAGTACTTC.

The chain combines TRBV19 with TRBJ1-5, with D perhaps TRBD1 (5 bases). Trimming pared 6 bases from V and 0 bases from J, leaving 12 bases between. CDR3 length: 15 residues. Germline CDR1 and CDR2: LNHDA and SQIVND (reference sequence). The CDR3: CASRVTVNSNQPQHF. In DNA, the CDR3 is TGTGCCAGTAGGGTGACAGTCAATAGCAATCAGCCCCAGCATTTT.